One T cell receptor (beta chain) is described in this entry. Its specificity is not known. Germline is not matched at one junction end, which may reflect a read error. This sample is drawn from a study of T cell responses to AZD1222 COVID-19 vaccine. Study conclusions and caveats: Reportedly, close to half of spike-specific TCRs are directed against unmutated variant regions. Repertoire sampling occurred only after the peak T cell response. Donor demographics were predominantly white British with a female majority; clonal diversity may be underestimated.

Combined were second doses at about 4 or about 12 weeks. TCRdb keeps only in-frame clones here, not all; method: immunoSEQ multiplex PCR. Altogether some 170,000 clones are present, roughly 92% being singletons, with the ten largest covering 1.5% to 2%. This CDR3 spans 16 amino acids. Germline values: CDR1 SSHAT, CDR2 FNYEAQ (reference sequence). The sequences come from peripheral blood, collected 28 days after the second AZD1222 dose. This TCR came from an adult who received the AZD1222 COVID-19 vaccine. The V call is TRBV7-7, the J call TRBJ2-5; 10 positions match TRBD2. DNA for the CDR3: TGTGCTAGCAGCTCCTTCCCGGGGACTAGCGTGGAGACCCAGTACTTC. Amino acids: CASSSFPGTSVETQYF. Full variable domain (missing parts from reference TRBV7-7 and TRBJ2-5): GAGVSQSPRYKVTKRGQDVTLRCDPISSHATLYWYQQALGQGPEFLTYFNYEAQPDKSGLPSDRFSAERPEGSISTLTIQRTEQRDSAMYRCASSSFPGTSVETQYFGPGTRLLVL.